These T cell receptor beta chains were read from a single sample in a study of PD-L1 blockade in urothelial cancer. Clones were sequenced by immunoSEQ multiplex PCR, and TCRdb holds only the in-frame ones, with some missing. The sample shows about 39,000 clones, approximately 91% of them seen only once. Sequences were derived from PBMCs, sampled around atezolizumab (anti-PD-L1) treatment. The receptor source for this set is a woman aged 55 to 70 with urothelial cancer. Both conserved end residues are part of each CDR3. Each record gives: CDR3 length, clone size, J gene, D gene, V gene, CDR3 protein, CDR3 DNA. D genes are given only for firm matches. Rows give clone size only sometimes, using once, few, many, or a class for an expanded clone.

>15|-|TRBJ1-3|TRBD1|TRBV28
CASRRQTGVGNTIYF
TGTGCCAGCAGGAGGCAGACAGGGGTAGGGAACACCATATATTTT
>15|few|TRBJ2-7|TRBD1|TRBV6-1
CASSESGQGTYEQYF
TGTGCCAGCAGTGAGTCGGGACAGGGTACCTACGAGCAGTACTTC
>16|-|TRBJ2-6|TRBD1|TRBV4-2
CASSQGTGDGANVLTF
TGTGCCAGCAGCCAGGGGACAGGGGACGGGGCCAACGTCCTGACTTTC
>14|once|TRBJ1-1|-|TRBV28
CASSRGGKNTEAFF
TGTGCCAGCAGTCGGGGCGGGAAGAACACTGAAGCTTTCTTT
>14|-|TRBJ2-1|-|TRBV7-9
CASSSSRGSGEQFF
TGTGCCAGCAGCTCCTCTAGGGGGAGTGGTGAGCAGTTCTTC
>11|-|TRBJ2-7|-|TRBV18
CASSPNNEQYF
TGTGCCAGCTCACCAAATAACGAGCAGTACTTC
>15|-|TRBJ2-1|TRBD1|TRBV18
CASSPMTGGYNEQFF
TGTGCCAGCTCACCCATGACAGGGGGATACAATGAGCAGTTCTTC
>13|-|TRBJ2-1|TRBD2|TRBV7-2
CASSDRLPGLQFF
TGTGCCAGCAGCGACCGCCTCCCGGGACTACAGTTCTTC
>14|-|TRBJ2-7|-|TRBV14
CASSNIGGSYEQYF
TGTGCCAGCAGCAACATAGGGGGTTCCTACGAGCAGTACTTC
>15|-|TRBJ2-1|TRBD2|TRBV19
CASSIGSGRANEQFF
TGTGCCAGTAGTATTGGTAGCGGGAGAGCTAATGAGCAGTTCTTC
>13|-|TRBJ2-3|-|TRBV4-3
CASRLGGTDTQYF
TGCGCCAGCCGCCTGGGAGGCACAGATACGCAGTATTTT
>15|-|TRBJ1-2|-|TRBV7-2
CASSPGGARLYGYTF
TGTGCCAGCAGCCCGGGGGGGGCGCGACTCTATGGCTACACCTTC
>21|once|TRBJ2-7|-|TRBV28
CASSSIGTGFLAGVLDYEQYF
TGTGCCAGCAGTTCTATCGGGACAGGGTTTCTAGCGGGAGTATTGGACTACGAGCAGTACTTC
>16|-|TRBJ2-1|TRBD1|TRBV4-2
CASSHVRDSYNNEQFF
TGTGCCAGCAGCCATGTTAGGGACAGTTATAACAATGAGCAGTTCTTC
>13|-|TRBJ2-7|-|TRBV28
CASSYREGYEQYF
TGTGCCAGCAGTTACCGGGAAGGGTACGAGCAGTACTTC
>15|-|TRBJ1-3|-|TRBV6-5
CASSYQTGAGNTIYF
TGTGCCAGCAGTTACCAAACGGGGGCTGGAAACACCATATATTTT
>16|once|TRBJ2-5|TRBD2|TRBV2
CASSEGLAGVRQTQYF
TGTGCCAGCAGTGAAGGATTGGCGGGAGTCAGGCAGACCCAGTACTTC
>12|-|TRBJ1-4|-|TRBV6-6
CASSSTERKLFF
TGTGCCAGCAGCTCGACGGAGCGGAAACTGTTTTTT
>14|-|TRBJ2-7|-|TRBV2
CASGGPSVIEEQYF
TGTGCCAGCGGAGGGCCCTCGGTCATCGAGGAGCAGTACTTC
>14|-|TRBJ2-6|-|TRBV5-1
CASRDGAGANVLTF
TGCGCCAGCAGAGACGGGGCTGGGGCCAACGTCCTGACTTTC
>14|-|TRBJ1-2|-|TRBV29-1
CSVSGQLANYGYTF
TGCAGCGTTAGCGGACAGTTAGCTAACTATGGCTACACCTTC
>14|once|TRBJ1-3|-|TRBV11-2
CASSWSDTGNTIYF
TGTGCCAGCAGTTGGTCAGACACTGGAAACACCATATATTTT
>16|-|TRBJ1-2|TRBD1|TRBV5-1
CASRQRGTGGNYGYTF
TGCGCCAGTCGTCAACGCGGGACAGGGGGAAACTATGGCTACACCTTC
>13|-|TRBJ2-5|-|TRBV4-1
CASSQVLRETQYF
TGCGCCAGCAGCCAAGTGTTGAGGGAGACCCAGTACTTC
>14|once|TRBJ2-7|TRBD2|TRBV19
CASSGIAGSYEQYF
TGTGCCAGTAGCGGAATAGCGGGATCCTACGAGCAGTACTTC
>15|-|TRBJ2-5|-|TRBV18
CASSRGQLGQETQYF
TGTGCCAGCTCACGGGGACAATTAGGCCAAGAGACCCAGTACTTC
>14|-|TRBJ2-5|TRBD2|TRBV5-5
CASWRGGTQETQYF
TGTGCCAGCTGGCGGGGGGGGACCCAAGAGACCCAGTACTTC
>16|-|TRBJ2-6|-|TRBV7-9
CASSLAGGPGANVLTF
TGTGCCAGCAGCTTAGCGGGCGGGCCCGGGGCCAACGTCCTGACTTTC
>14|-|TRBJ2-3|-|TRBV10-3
CAISTSGNLDTQYF
TGTGCCATCAGTACTTCCGGGAATTTGGATACGCAGTATTTT
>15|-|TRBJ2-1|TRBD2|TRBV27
CASSLGGRAINEQFF
TGTGCCAGCAGTCTGGGCGGGAGGGCCATAAATGAGCAGTTCTTC
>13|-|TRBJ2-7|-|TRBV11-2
CASSYFPTYEQYF
TGTGCCAGCAGCTATTTCCCTACCTACGAGCAGTACTTC
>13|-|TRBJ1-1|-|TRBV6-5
CASSYSGGAEAFF
TGTGCCAGCAGTTACTCGGGGGGTGCTGAAGCTTTCTTT
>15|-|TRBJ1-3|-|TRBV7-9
CASTEVIPSGNTIYF
TGTGCCAGCACCGAGGTTATCCCTTCTGGAAACACCATATATTTT
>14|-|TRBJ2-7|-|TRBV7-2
CASSHGGGLYEQYF
TGTGCCAGCAGCCACGGCGGGGGCCTTTACGAGCAGTACTTC
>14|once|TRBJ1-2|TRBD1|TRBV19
CASSKTGTGYGYTF
TGTGCCAGTAGTAAAACCGGGACAGGATATGGCTACACCTTC
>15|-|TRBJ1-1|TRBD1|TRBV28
CASSWGTGVGTEAFF
TGTGCCAGCAGTTGGGGGACAGGGGTGGGAACTGAAGCTTTCTTT
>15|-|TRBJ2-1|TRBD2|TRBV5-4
CASSFFLAGSNEQFF
TGTGCCAGCAGCTTTTTCCTAGCGGGAAGTAATGAGCAGTTCTTC
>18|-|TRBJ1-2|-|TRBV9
CANPRESSGGGGNYGYTF
TGTGCCAATCCGAGAGAGTCAAGCGGAGGTGGGGGGAACTATGGCTACACCTTC
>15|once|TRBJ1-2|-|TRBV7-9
CASSLAGSAFDGYTF
TGTGCCAGCAGCTTAGCCGGCAGCGCCTTTGATGGCTACACCTTC
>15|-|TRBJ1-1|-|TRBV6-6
CASSSTGFMNTEAFF
TGTGCCAGCAGTTCAACAGGGTTCATGAACACTGAAGCTTTCTTT
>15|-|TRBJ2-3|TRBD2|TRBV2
CASSEEAGGTDTQYF
TGTGCCAGCAGTGAAGAAGCGGGAGGGACAGATACGCAGTATTTT
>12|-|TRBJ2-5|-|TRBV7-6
CASSYREETQYF
TGTGCCAGCAGCTACCGGGAAGAGACCCAGTACTTC
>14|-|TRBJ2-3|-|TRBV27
CASSSRTSTDTQYF
TGTGCCAGCAGTTCCCGGACAAGCACAGATACGCAGTATTTT
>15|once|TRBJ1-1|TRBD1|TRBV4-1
CASSPYRGRNTEAFF
TGCGCCAGCAGCCCGTACAGGGGGCGGAACACTGAAGCTTTCTTT
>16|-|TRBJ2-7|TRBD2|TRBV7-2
CASSLRTSGNFYEQYF
TGTGCCAGCAGCTTAAGGACTAGCGGGAACTTCTACGAGCAGTACTTC
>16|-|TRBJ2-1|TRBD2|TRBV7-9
CASSLAPSGSSNEQFF
TGTGCCAGCAGCTTAGCGCCTAGCGGGAGTAGCAATGAGCAGTTCTTC